The rows below give T cell receptor beta chains drawn from one sample of a study of cytomegalovirus exposure and HLA in healthy donors. The method was immunoSEQ multiplex PCR; TCRdb's version includes in-frame clones alone and lacks a portion of them. The repertoire holds 130,000 or so clones, over 85% seen once, with approximately 3.3% in the top ten. The sample comprised PBMCs. The receptor set was obtained from a man aged 30 to 45 in good health and CMV-seronegative. The CDR3 runs from the conserved cysteine through the conserved F or W. A D gene is named only where the DNA matches it firmly. Clone sizes are given selectively: once, few, many, or a class where the clone is expanded.

j_gene: TRBJ2-5; d_gene: TRBD1; abundance: -; v_gene: TRBV6-5; len: 15; CDR3aa: CASSVRPGAGGTQYF; CDR3nt: TGTGCCAGCAGCGTACGTCCCGGGGCAGGGGGAACCCAGTACTTC
j_gene: TRBJ2-5; d_gene: TRBD1; abundance: -; v_gene: TRBV6-5; len: 15; CDR3aa: CASRFDRGVLETQYF; CDR3nt: TGTGCCAGCAGATTTGACAGGGGTGTATTGGAGACCCAGTACTTC
j_gene: TRBJ2-1; d_gene: -; abundance: once; v_gene: TRBV7-3; len: 14; CDR3aa: CASSGNPSTGEQFF; CDR3nt: TGTGCCAGCAGCGGTAACCCGTCGACGGGGGAGCAGTTCTTC
j_gene: TRBJ2-3; d_gene: -; abundance: -; v_gene: TRBV5-3; len: 10; CDR3aa: CAMSEDTQYF; CDR3nt: TGTGCCATGAGCGAGGATACGCAGTATTTT
j_gene: TRBJ1-2; d_gene: TRBD1; abundance: -; v_gene: TRBV28; len: 15; CDR3aa: CASNEPADRAYGYTF; CDR3nt: TGTGCCAGCAATGAACCAGCGGACAGGGCCTATGGCTACACCTTC
j_gene: TRBJ1-6; d_gene: -; abundance: -; v_gene: TRBV4-2; len: 16; CDR3aa: CASSQVTGRWNSPLHF; CDR3nt: TGTGCCAGCAGCCAAGTTACAGGGCGATGGAATTCACCCCTCCACTTT
j_gene: TRBJ2-1; d_gene: TRBD1; abundance: -; v_gene: TRBV11-3; len: 17; CDR3aa: CASSLDQGQGVYNEQFF; CDR3nt: TGTGCCAGCAGCTTAGATCAAGGACAGGGAGTCTACAATGAGCAGTTCTTC
j_gene: TRBJ1-2; d_gene: -; abundance: -; v_gene: TRBV7-9; len: 13; CDR3aa: CASSLAAAYGYTF; CDR3nt: TGTGCCAGCAGCTTAGCCGCGGCATATGGCTACACCTTC
j_gene: TRBJ2-2; d_gene: TRBD2; abundance: -; v_gene: TRBV27; len: 16; CDR3aa: CASSFGGGSNTGELFF; CDR3nt: TGTGCCAGCAGTTTTGGCGGGGGTTCGAACACCGGGGAGCTGTTTTTT
j_gene: TRBJ2-3; d_gene: -; abundance: -; v_gene: TRBV28; len: 18; CDR3aa: CASSFYWAERKNTDTQYF; CDR3nt: TGTGCCAGCAGTTTTTATTGGGCAGAGCGGAAAAACACAGATACGCAGTATTTT
j_gene: TRBJ2-1; d_gene: TRBD2; abundance: -; v_gene: TRBV5-1; len: 14; CDR3aa: CASSLSRGDNEQFF; CDR3nt: TGCGCCAGCAGCCTCTCGCGGGGGGACAATGAGCAGTTCTTC
j_gene: TRBJ1-1; d_gene: -; abundance: -; v_gene: TRBV28; len: 13; CDR3aa: CASRPPGGTEAFF; CDR3nt: TGTGCCAGCAGACCGCCGGGTGGCACTGAAGCTTTCTTT
j_gene: TRBJ2-5; d_gene: TRBD1; abundance: -; v_gene: TRBV19; len: 15; CDR3aa: CASSMRDRRQETQYF; CDR3nt: TGTGCCAGTAGTATGAGGGACAGAAGACAAGAGACCCAGTACTTC
j_gene: TRBJ2-7; d_gene: -; abundance: -; v_gene: TRBV7-9; len: 17; CDR3aa: CASSLQGSGPSHYEQYF; CDR3nt: TGTGCCAGCAGCTTACAGGGGTCGGGGCCAAGCCACTACGAGCAGTACTTC
j_gene: TRBJ2-7; d_gene: -; abundance: -; v_gene: TRBV27; len: 13; CDR3aa: CASSSGTSYEQYF; CDR3nt: TGTGCCAGCAGTTCGGGGACTTCCTACGAGCAGTACTTC
j_gene: TRBJ2-3; d_gene: TRBD2; abundance: -; v_gene: TRBV7-9; len: 16; CDR3aa: CASRLAGGRGTDTQYF; CDR3nt: TGTGCCAGCAGACTAGCGGGGGGACGCGGCACAGATACGCAGTATTTT
j_gene: TRBJ2-3; d_gene: TRBD2; abundance: -; v_gene: TRBV27; len: 17; CDR3aa: CASAGGLAGVSTDTQYF; CDR3nt: TGTGCCAGCGCGGGGGGACTAGCGGGCGTTAGCACAGATACGCAGTATTTT
j_gene: TRBJ2-1; d_gene: -; abundance: -; v_gene: TRBV7-9; len: 15; CDR3aa: CASSLDLQPYNEQFF; CDR3nt: TGTGCCAGCAGCTTAGATCTACAGCCCTACAATGAGCAGTTCTTC
j_gene: TRBJ2-2; d_gene: TRBD1; abundance: -; v_gene: TRBV4-1; len: 16; CDR3aa: CASSQDPRQGTGELFF; CDR3nt: TGCGCCAGCAGCCAAGATCCGAGACAGGGGACCGGGGAGCTGTTTTTT
j_gene: TRBJ1-1; d_gene: -; abundance: -; v_gene: TRBV5-6; len: 13; CDR3aa: CASSWGQNTEAFF; CDR3nt: TGTGCCAGCAGCTGGGGACAAAACACTGAAGCTTTCTTT
j_gene: TRBJ2-7; d_gene: TRBD1; abundance: -; v_gene: TRBV27; len: 17; CDR3aa: CASSFGDRARGSYEQYF; CDR3nt: TGTGCCAGCAGTTTCGGGGACAGGGCCCGCGGCTCCTACGAGCAGTACTTC
j_gene: TRBJ2-7; d_gene: -; abundance: -; v_gene: TRBV9; len: 12; CDR3aa: CASSPNEGEQYF; CDR3nt: TGTGCCAGCAGCCCAAATGAGGGCGAGCAGTACTTC
j_gene: TRBJ2-7; d_gene: TRBD1; abundance: -; v_gene: TRBV5-4; len: 14; CDR3aa: CASSSGTGIYEQYF; CDR3nt: TGTGCCAGCAGTTCCGGGACAGGGATTTACGAGCAGTACTTC
j_gene: TRBJ2-2; d_gene: TRBD1; abundance: -; v_gene: TRBV5-1; len: 16; CDR3aa: CASSSDRADNTGELFF; CDR3nt: TGCGCCAGCAGCTCGGACAGGGCGGACAACACCGGGGAGCTGTTTTTT
j_gene: TRBJ2-7; d_gene: -; abundance: -; v_gene: TRBV10-2; len: 16; CDR3aa: CASSDLTRIVGNEQYF; CDR3nt: TGCGCCAGCAGTGACCTTACTAGAATAGTAGGGAACGAGCAGTACTTC
j_gene: TRBJ1-5; d_gene: -; abundance: -; v_gene: TRBV29-1; len: 14; CDR3aa: CSVPVGAGIQPQHF; CDR3nt: TGCAGCGTCCCTGTGGGGGCCGGTATTCAGCCCCAGCATTTT
j_gene: TRBJ2-2; d_gene: TRBD1; abundance: once; v_gene: TRBV28; len: 17; CDR3aa: CASSPRRTGWDTGELFF; CDR3nt: TGTGCCAGCAGCCCCCGCCGGACAGGGTGGGACACCGGGGAGCTGTTTTTT
j_gene: TRBJ2-7; d_gene: -; abundance: once; v_gene: TRBV4-1; len: 17; CDR3aa: CASSQDLEAASSYEQYF; CDR3nt: TGCGCCAGCAGCCAAGATCTTGAGGCGGCGAGCTCCTACGAGCAGTACTTC
j_gene: TRBJ2-1; d_gene: TRBD1; abundance: -; v_gene: TRBV5-6; len: 15; CDR3aa: CASSRRTGVVDEQFF; CDR3nt: TGTGCCAGCAGCAGACGGACAGGGGTGGTCGATGAGCAGTTCTTC
j_gene: TRBJ1-6; d_gene: TRBD1; abundance: -; v_gene: TRBV5-6; len: 16; CDR3aa: CASSLDRGSYNSPLHF; CDR3nt: TGTGCCAGCAGCTTAGACAGGGGCTCCTATAATTCACCCCTCCACTTT
j_gene: TRBJ2-7; d_gene: TRBD1; abundance: -; v_gene: TRBV7-8; len: 13; CDR3aa: CASSSDRAHEQYF; CDR3nt: TGTGCCAGCAGCTCGGACAGGGCCCACGAGCAGTACTTC
j_gene: TRBJ1-1; d_gene: -; abundance: -; v_gene: TRBV11-1; len: 15; CDR3aa: CASSPGGRLNTEAFF; CDR3nt: TGTGCCAGCAGCCCGGGGGGCAGACTGAACACTGAAGCTTTCTTT
j_gene: TRBJ2-1; d_gene: -; abundance: -; v_gene: TRBV19; len: 14; CDR3aa: CASSRLDWLNEQFF; CDR3nt: TGTGCCAGTAGTAGATTGGACTGGCTCAATGAGCAGTTCTTC
j_gene: TRBJ2-1; d_gene: -; abundance: once; v_gene: TRBV29-1; len: 11; CDR3aa: CSVEGYNEQFF; CDR3nt: TGCAGCGTCGAGGGTTACAATGAGCAGTTCTTC
j_gene: TRBJ1-2; d_gene: -; abundance: -; v_gene: TRBV7-2; len: 17; CDR3aa: CASSLRGGDRANYGYTF; CDR3nt: TGTGCCAGCAGCTTAAGAGGCGGGGACCGAGCTAACTATGGCTACACCTTC
j_gene: TRBJ2-6; d_gene: -; abundance: -; v_gene: TRBV6-5; len: 16; CDR3aa: CASSYQGLVGANVLTF; CDR3nt: TGTGCCAGCAGTTACCAGGGTCTGGTTGGGGCCAACGTCCTGACTTTC
j_gene: TRBJ1-2; d_gene: TRBD1; abundance: -; v_gene: TRBV6-6; len: 16; CDR3aa: CASSYRTGGLGYGYTF; CDR3nt: TGTGCCAGCAGTTACCGGACAGGGGGCCTTGGCTATGGCTACACCTTC
j_gene: TRBJ1-1; d_gene: -; abundance: -; v_gene: TRBV11-2; len: 15; CDR3aa: CASSPRRGGNTEAFF; CDR3nt: TGTGCCAGCAGCCCCCGGAGGGGAGGAAACACTGAAGCTTTCTTT
j_gene: TRBJ1-1; d_gene: -; abundance: -; v_gene: TRBV4-1; len: 17; CDR3aa: CASSQDRPRRGDTEAFF; CDR3nt: TGCGCCAGCAGCCAAGATCGACCCAGGCGGGGGGACACTGAAGCTTTCTTT
j_gene: TRBJ1-2; d_gene: TRBD1; abundance: few; v_gene: TRBV9; len: 14; CDR3aa: CASSALTGISGYTF; CDR3nt: TGTGCCAGCAGCGCCCTGACAGGGATTTCTGGCTACACCTTC
j_gene: TRBJ2-1; d_gene: -; abundance: -; v_gene: TRBV7-6; len: 14; CDR3aa: CASSPIDRRNEQFF; CDR3nt: TGTGCCAGCAGCCCGATCGACAGACGTAATGAGCAGTTCTTC
j_gene: TRBJ1-1; d_gene: -; abundance: -; v_gene: TRBV7-2; len: 16; CDR3aa: CASSLAQWGANTEAFF; CDR3nt: TGTGCCAGCAGCTTAGCGCAATGGGGAGCGAACACTGAAGCTTTCTTT
j_gene: TRBJ2-7; d_gene: TRBD1; abundance: -; v_gene: TRBV10-3; len: 14; CDR3aa: CAISESDRGYEQYF; CDR3nt: TGTGCCATCAGTGAGAGTGACAGGGGCTACGAGCAGTACTTC
j_gene: TRBJ2-1; d_gene: TRBD2; abundance: -; v_gene: TRBV11-2; len: 17; CDR3aa: CASSLGRSSGGDVGLFF; CDR3nt: TGTGCCAGCAGCTTAGGGCGGTCTAGCGGGGGGGACGTGGGATTGTTCTTC